This entry lists 29 T cell receptor beta chains sequenced from one sample in a study of blood T cell repertoires in COVID-19. Profiling relied on immunoSEQ multiplex PCR, and the TCRdb table lists in-frame clones only, not all of them. The sample holds 310,000 or so clones; about 90% are singletons and the top ten take roughly 1.9%. Source material: peripheral blood. These receptors were collected from a woman in her twenties or thirties who had recovered from COVID-19.

The rearrangement links TRBV30 to TRBJ2-4; 8 bases agree with TRBD2. CDR1 and CDR2 from the germline V gene are GTSNPN and SVGIG (reference sequence). The CDR3 runs to 14 residues. After removal of 3 bases from V and 2 bases from J, the junction contained 3 bases not matched to a gene. CDR3 DNA sequence: TGTGCCTGGAGCGGGGGGGCGACCAAAAACATTCAGTACTTC. Protein: CAWSGGATKNIQYF.

V gene TRBV20-1 combines with J gene TRBJ2-7; unclear D gene. The germline V gene encodes CDR1 DFQATT and CDR2 SNEGSKA (reference sequence). The CDR3 spans 10 residues. The V end was cut by 6 bases, the J end by 3 bases, with 6 bases between. The DNA of the CDR3 is TGCAGTGCCCTAAACTACGAGCAGTACTTC. This sequence encodes CSALNYEQYF.

The V and J genes are TRBV5-1 and TRBJ1-2; D is perhaps TRBD1 (6 bases). CDR1 is SGHRS, CDR2 YFSETQ, per germline. The CDR3 covers 14 residues. The V end was cut by 4 bases, the J end by 8 bases, with 18 bases between. CDR3 residues: CASSTSGGRGGYTF. As DNA, the CDR3 is TGCGCCAGCAGCACATCGGGGGGGCGAGGAGGCTACACCTTC.

In DNA form, the CDR3 reads TGTGCCTGGAGCCCCAGAAGCTACAATGAGCAGTTCTTC. Translating it yields CAWSPRSYNEQFF. V gene TRBV30 combines with J gene TRBJ2-1; D is uncertain. Germline lookup yields CDR1 GTSNPN and CDR2 SVGIG (reference sequence). V was clipped by 3 bases and J by 3 bases, with 9 bases between them. CDR3 length equals 13 residues. Full variable domain (remainder filled in from reference TRBV30 and TRBJ2-1): SQTIHQWPATLVQPVGSPLSLECTVEGTSNPNLYWYRQAAGRGLQLLFYSVGIGQISSEVPQNLSASRPQDRQFILSSKKLLLSDSGFYLCAWSPRSYNEQFFGPGTRLTVL.

J is TRBJ2-3 and V is TRBV9; D perhaps matches TRBD1 (6 bases). Trimming removed 2 bases from V and 6 bases from J, with 16 bases in between. CDR1 and CDR2 from the germline V gene are SGDLS and YYNGEE. CDR3 size: 15 residues. The CDR3 loop is CASSVGGPRLDTQYF. As DNA, the CDR3 is TGTGCCAGCAGCGTTGGGGGCCCGCGGCTTGATACGCAGTATTTT.

The V call is TRBV2, the J call TRBJ2-1; 14 bases are a match to TRBD2. Germline CDR1 reads SNHLY; CDR2 reads FYNNEI. Trimming removed 5 bases from V and 9 bases from J; junction bases left unmatched: 9. The CDR3 length is 16 residues. The CDR3 sequence: CASSKRLAGGLFEQFF. CDR3 coding DNA: TGTGCCAGCAGTAAAAGACTAGCGGGGGGGCTGTTTGAGCAGTTCTTC.

In this sample, this clone turned up a few times. This chain uses TRBV4-1 with TRBJ1-1, with D possibly matching TRBD1 (5 bases). Germline CDR1 MGHRA, CDR2 YSYEKL. The V gene lost 4 bases and the J gene lost 5 bases, with 14 bases spanning the gap. The CDR3 extends over 14 amino acids. CDR3 bases: TGCGCCAGCAGCCTCTTAGAACGGGGGACTGAAGCTTTCTTT. Translating it yields CASSLLERGTEAFF.

Here the CDR3 reads CASSQGDAAGNSPLHF. CDR3 sequence (DNA): TGTGCCAGCAGCCAGGGTGACGCCGCCGGGAACTCACCCCTCCACTTT. The chain combines TRBV14 with TRBJ1-6; D remains unclear. Germline assignment: CDR1 SGHDN and CDR2 FVKESK. Trimming pared 3 bases from V and 10 bases from J, leaving 19 bases between. This CDR3 comprises 16 residues.

The chain has TRBV18 and TRBJ2-2; 8 bases match TRBD1. V shed 0 bases, J shed 4 bases, and the junction held 4 bases outside the gene matches. The CDR3 sequence is 16 residues long. The germline V gene has CDR1 KGHSH and CDR2 LQKENI. CDR3 region: CASSPPAGGGTGELFF. For the CDR3, the DNA is TGTGCCAGCTCACCACCGGCAGGGGGCGGCACCGGGGAGCTGTTTTTT. The full variable domain, its missing parts supplied by reference TRBV18 and TRBJ2-2, is NAGVMQNPRHLVRRRGQEARLRCSPMKGHSHVYWYRQLPEEGLKFMVYLQKENIIDESGMPKERFSAEFPKEGPSILRIQQVVRGDSAAYFCASSPPAGGGTGELFFGEGSRLTVL.

V is TRBV21-1 and J is TRBJ2-6; TRBD1, the D gene given by the table, was not confirmed from the DNA. TRBV21-1 is assigned pseudogene status. CDR3 length: 16 residues. CDR3 bases: TGTGCCAGCAGCAAAGGACAGGGGGCTGGGGCCAACGTCCTGACTTTC. As protein: CASSKGQGAGANVLTF.

V usage is TRBV7-8 and J usage is TRBJ1-1, with TRBD1 as a possible D gene (5 bases). V dropped 7 bases and J dropped 1 base, with 13 bases sitting between them. Germline CDR1 SGHVS, CDR2 FQNEAQ. The CDR3 runs 14 residues. The CDR3, as DNA: TGTGCCAGCACCAAAACGACAGAGAACACTGAAGCTTTCTTT. It encodes CASTKTTENTEAFF.

The chain links TRBV27 to TRBJ1-2, with 8 bases lining up with TRBD1. V was clipped by 5 bases and J by 9 bases; unmatched bases: 8. Per germline, CDR1 MNHEY and CDR2 SMNVEV (reference sequence). This CDR3 has 13 amino acids. CDR3 nucleotides: TGTGCCAGCAGTCCGGCGGACAGGGAGAGCTACACCTTC. Amino acids: CASSPADRESYTF.

The genes are TRBV15 and TRBJ2-7; D remains unclear. Looked up from germline, CDR1 is LNHNV and CDR2 is YYDKDF (reference sequence). CDR3 size: 14 residues. Trimming stripped 0 bases from V and 4 bases from J, with 10 bases between. CDR3 DNA sequence: TGTGCCACCAGCAGAGATCACTCTCAATACGAGCAGTACTTC. This sequence encodes CATSRDHSQYEQYF.

The V call is TRBV2, the J call TRBJ2-4; 8 bases are shared with TRBD1. CDR1 and CDR2 from the germline V gene are SNHLY and FYNNEI. The CDR3 runs to 14 residues. The CDR3 coding sequence is TGTGGGGGACAGGACATTCTAGCCAAAAACATTCAGTACTTC. Translating gives CGGQDILAKNIQYF.

The chain links TRBV28 to TRBJ2-1, with a weak D call TRBD2 (5 bases). V lost 1 base and J lost 3, with 10 bases in between. This CDR3 is built from 15 residues. The V gene's germline CDR1 is MDHEN and CDR2 SYDVKM. The CDR3 DNA reads TGTGCCAGCAGTTTATCCCCGAGGGACTACAATGAGCAGTTCTTC. Translation: CASSLSPRDYNEQFF. Full variable domain (missing parts from reference TRBV28 and TRBJ2-1): DVKVTQSSRYLVKRTGEKVFLECVQDMDHENMFWYRQDPGLGLRLIYFSYDVKMKEKGDIPEGYSVSREKKERFSLILESASTNQTSMYLCASSLSPRDYNEQFFGPGTRLTVL.

This clone came up once. The V call is TRBV15, the J call TRBJ1-2; D might be TRBD1 (6 bases). Germline V gene sequence: CDR1 LNHNV, CDR2 YYDKDF (reference sequence). This CDR3 is built from 14 residues. Between the trimmed V and J ends, which lost 5 bases and 8 bases, there was a span of 18 bases. The DNA of the CDR3 is TGTGCCACCAGCTCTCGCAGGGGAATGAGCGGCTACACCTTC. Translated, it gives CATSSRRGMSGYTF.

Only a few counts were recorded for this clone. The V and J genes are TRBV13 and TRBJ1-2; TRBD1 is a possible D gene (6 bases). Between the trimmed V and J ends, which lost 5 bases and 8 bases, there was a span of 27 bases. CDR3 length equals 17 residues. Looked up from germline, CDR1 is PRHDT and CDR2 is FYEKMQ (reference sequence). CDR3 amino acids: CASSLKGGGGGGRGYTF. The DNA of the CDR3 is TGTGCCAGCAGCCTAAAGGGCGGCGGTGGGGGCGGAAGGGGCTACACCTTC.

Many counts were recorded for this clone. The J gene is TRBJ1-2, the V gene TRBV19, with D tentatively TRBD1 (5 bases). V was cut by 5 bases and J by 4 bases, with 17 bases left in between. The CDR3 has 15 residues. From germline, CDR1 is LNHDA and CDR2 SQIVND (reference sequence). CDR3 nucleotide sequence: TGTGCCAGTAGTTCGGGACTCTACTCATCCTATGGCTACACCTTC. This sequence encodes CASSSGLYSSYGYTF.

The V and J genes are TRBV7-9 and TRBJ1-1; 8 bases are a match to TRBD1. The CDR3 consists of 15 residues. The V segment lost 4 bases and the J segment 5 bases; nucleotides outside the gene matches: 9. Germline V gene sequence: CDR1 SEHNR, CDR2 FQNEAQ (reference sequence). The DNA of the CDR3 is TGTGCCAGCAGCTCGGTGGACAGGGCTTATACTGAAGCTTTCTTT. Translating gives CASSSVDRAYTEAFF.

In its sample, this clone was seen once. The chain links TRBV29-1 to TRBJ1-1; 10 bases align to TRBD1. This CDR3 has 13 residues. CDR1 and CDR2 from the germline V gene are SQVTM and ANQGSEA. The trim removed 7 bases at V and 3 bases at J, leaving 5 bases unmatched. CDR3 sequence: CSARTGGDTEAFF. The CDR3 DNA reads TGCAGCGCTCGGACAGGGGGTGACACTGAAGCTTTCTTT.

This chain connects TRBV19 to TRBJ2-7; TRBD2 agrees at 10 bases. The V and J ends lost 7 bases and 4 bases, in that order; junction bases with no gene match: 7. The CDR3 is made up of 14 amino acids. The germline CDR1 and CDR2 sequences are LNHDA and SQIVND (reference sequence). In DNA form, the CDR3 reads TGTGCCAGTAAACTCTCTAGCGGGAGTTACGAGCAGTACTTC. Its translation: CASKLSSGSYEQYF.

V gene TRBV5-3 combines with J gene TRBJ2-7, with 8 bases aligning to TRBD2. TRBV5-3 belongs to the ORF category, with a function that is uncertain. After removal of 3 bases from V and 3 bases from J, the junction contained 11 bases not matched to a gene. The CDR3 runs to 16 residues. DNA of the CDR3: TGTGCCAGAAGCTCCACTAGAGGCGGGAGGAACTACGAGCAGTACTTC. Translation gives CARSSTRGGRNYEQYF.

The chain uses TRBV14 and TRBJ2-1; TRBD2 matches at 10 bases. V lost 6 bases and J lost 6; bases outside the gene matches: 2. The CDR3 has 13 residues. The germline V gene has CDR1 SGHDN and CDR2 FVKESK. CDR3: CASRRLAGNEQFF. Written as DNA, the CDR3 is TGTGCCAGCAGACGACTAGCGGGCAATGAGCAGTTCTTC.

The table lists this clone with a count of one. The rearrangement links TRBV25-1 to TRBJ2-2, with D perhaps matching TRBD2 (5 bases). Germline lookup yields CDR1 MGHDK and CDR2 SYGVNS. V was shortened by 3 bases and J by 5 bases, with 10 bases between the two germline ends. The CDR3 length is 14 residues. For the CDR3, the DNA is TGTGCCAGCAGTGATCGTCTAGCAACCGGGGAGCTGTTTTTT. Its translation is CASSDRLATGELFF.

The J gene is TRBJ1-2, the V gene TRBV6-5, with 7 bases lining up with TRBD1. With V trimmed by 6 bases and J by 4 bases, 8 bases remained unmatched. From germline, CDR1 is MNHEY and CDR2 SVGAGI. This CDR3 has 14 residues. The chain's CDR3 is CASRLDSGGYGYTF. The DNA for the CDR3 is TGTGCCAGCAGACTTGACTCAGGGGGCTATGGCTACACCTTC.

This sequence joins TRBV19 and TRBJ2-1, with TRBD2 as a possible D gene (5 bases). CDR3 length: 14 residues. In germline, CDR1 is LNHDA, CDR2 SQIVND (reference sequence). Trimming took 7 bases from V and 0 from J, leaving 10 bases between them. CDR3 coding DNA: TGTGCCAGTACCCCGGGGTTCTCCTACAATGAGCAGTTCTTC. It encodes CASTPGFSYNEQFF.

The chain couples TRBV18 to TRBJ2-2, with 8 nucleotides matching TRBD1. Trimming removed 3 bases from V and 5 bases from J; junction bases left unmatched: 14. Germline V lookup: CDR1 KGHSH, CDR2 LQKENI. This CDR3 is 18 amino acids long. The CDR3 region is CASSPPGQVPSVTGELFF. The CDR3 DNA reads as TGTGCCAGCTCACCTCCGGGACAGGTTCCTTCAGTTACCGGGGAGCTGTTTTTT.

The V and J genes are TRBV6-5 and TRBJ2-2; 8 bases match TRBD2. J lost 4 bases, V lost 3 bases, and 4 bases had no gene match. The germline V gene encodes CDR1 MNHEY and CDR2 SVGAGI. The CDR3 totals 15 residues. The chain's CDR3 is CASSYDAGGTGELFF. As DNA, the CDR3 is TGTGCCAGCAGTTATGACGCGGGGGGCACCGGGGAGCTGTTTTTT.

The genes are TRBV18 and TRBJ2-3; TRBD2 agrees at 14 bases. Trimming at V came to 3 bases and at J to 5 bases, leaving 4 bases not matched to a gene. This CDR3 region has 16 residues. Per the germline V gene, CDR1 is KGHSH and CDR2 is LQKENI. Written as DNA, the CDR3 is TGTGCCAGCTCACCGGGGACTAGCGGGAGTAAAGATACGCAGTATTTT. Amino acid sequence: CASSPGTSGSKDTQYF. Together with reference TRBV18 and TRBJ2-3, the CDR3 gives the full variable domain: NAGVMQNPRHLVRRRGQEARLRCSPMKGHSHVYWYRQLPEEGLKFMVYLQKENIIDESGMPKERFSAEFPKEGPSILRIQQVVRGDSAAYFCASSPGTSGSKDTQYFGPGTRLTVL.